These T cell receptor beta chains were read from a single sample in a study of T cell responses to AZD1222 COVID-19 vaccine. Sequencing was performed with immunoSEQ multiplex PCR; in TCRdb, only in-frame clones are kept and a portion is missing. This sample carries 150,000 to 200,000 clones, approximately 90% of them seen once, and the ten largest clones take about 1.7%. The sequences come from peripheral blood, collected 28 days after the second AZD1222 dose. These receptors were collected from an adult who received the AZD1222 COVID-19 vaccine. CDR3s leave out the opening cysteine and the closing phenylalanine or tryptophan. A D gene is named only where the DNA matches it firmly.

ASSYSSPPLREQY	TRBV6-2/TRBV6-3	TRBJ2-7	NA
ASSGGQPTNEKLF	TRBV5-5	TRBJ1-4	NA
ASSPVQGSYGYT	TRBV7-9	TRBJ1-2	TRBD1
AISEPGTGISGANVLT	TRBV10-3	TRBJ2-6	TRBD1
ASRGQQETQY	TRBV27	TRBJ2-5	NA
ASSGTGYQPQH	TRBV3-1/TRBV3-2	TRBJ1-5	TRBD1
ASRERWGRLF	TRBV6-5	TRBJ1-4	NA
ASSMGLASEQY	TRBV11-3	TRBJ2-7	TRBD2
ASSLSSRTYNEQF	TRBV5-4	TRBJ2-1	NA
AWTLDRNYGYT	TRBV30	TRBJ1-2	NA
ASSIWDNNQPQH	TRBV19	TRBJ1-5	NA
ASSGTNSGSSYNEQF	TRBV2	TRBJ2-1	TRBD2
ASSDLGRVVPDTQY	TRBV7-2	TRBJ2-3	NA
ASSIRETNEQF	TRBV19	TRBJ2-1	NA
ASSLAGTSVTNEQF	TRBV5-4	TRBJ2-1	TRBD2
ASSSRVGRGRNTEAF	TRBV7-2	TRBJ1-1	NA
ASSPNPPGGEQF	TRBV6-4	TRBJ2-1	NA
ASSLDLGAYGYT	TRBV11-2	TRBJ1-2	NA
ASSYRREMADTQY	TRBV6-5	TRBJ2-3	TRBD2
ASSRRQDATEAF	TRBV18	TRBJ1-1	NA
ASSIGFSEAF	TRBV19	TRBJ1-1	NA
ASSSGRTTPGELF	TRBV27	TRBJ2-2	NA
ASSPQGSAEAF	TRBV18	TRBJ1-1	NA
ASSLVRTGSTDTQY	TRBV7-2	TRBJ2-3	TRBD1
ASSPAGDYGYT	TRBV2	TRBJ1-2	NA
ASSPLLAGETYEQY	TRBV11-2	TRBJ2-7	TRBD2
ASSQGRNTIY	TRBV12-3/TRBV12-4	TRBJ1-3	NA
ATSRDPGEGETQY	TRBV15	TRBJ2-5	NA
ASSLSGQAPPEQY	TRBV7-2	TRBJ2-7	NA
ATPLGANVLT	TRBV24-1	TRBJ2-6	NA
ASTILYRDSYNEQF	TRBV10-2	TRBJ2-1	NA
ASSRGHSIHEQY	TRBV9	TRBJ2-7	NA
ASSSQTGPSTDTQY	TRBV7-8	TRBJ2-3	TRBD1
ASSLAGNYGYT	TRBV18	TRBJ1-2	NA
ASSPRQQQNYGYT	TRBV4-3	TRBJ1-2	NA
ASSQDFSEFYGYT	TRBV3-1/TRBV3-2	TRBJ1-2	NA
ASSLTSGAQETQY	TRBV5-1	TRBJ2-5	TRBD2
ASSTTGLGQPQH	TRBV6-6	TRBJ1-5	TRBD1
ASSSQWTPNNEQF	TRBV7-2	TRBJ2-1	NA
ASSLMAGAPYNEQF	TRBV27	TRBJ2-1	NA
ASRQGGDYGYT	TRBV11-2	TRBJ1-2	TRBD1
ASSEWGPGVGYGYT	TRBV6-1	TRBJ1-2	NA
ASDIRDSLGD	TRBV28	TRBJ1-2	TRBD1
ASSWSGSYSYNEQF	TRBV7-3	TRBJ2-1	TRBD2
ASSGEAGVTDTQY	TRBV10-2	TRBJ2-3	TRBD2
ASSNRGGPDQPQH	TRBV9	TRBJ1-5	TRBD1
ASSTGSTGNTIY	TRBV19	TRBJ1-3	NA
ASSWDHDTEAF	TRBV10-1	TRBJ1-1	NA
ASSAIINSPLH	TRBV9	TRBJ1-6	NA
AWIPTRTGGEQY	TRBV30	TRBJ2-7	TRBD1
ASSQARKKLF	TRBV12-3/TRBV12-4	TRBJ1-4	NA
ATSESTGPQLF	TRBV24-1	TRBJ1-4	TRBD1
ASSIAVNTEAF	TRBV19	TRBJ1-1	NA
ASSIAGTGNTIY	TRBV19	TRBJ1-3	NA
ASSSDLGETQY	TRBV7-6	TRBJ2-5	NA